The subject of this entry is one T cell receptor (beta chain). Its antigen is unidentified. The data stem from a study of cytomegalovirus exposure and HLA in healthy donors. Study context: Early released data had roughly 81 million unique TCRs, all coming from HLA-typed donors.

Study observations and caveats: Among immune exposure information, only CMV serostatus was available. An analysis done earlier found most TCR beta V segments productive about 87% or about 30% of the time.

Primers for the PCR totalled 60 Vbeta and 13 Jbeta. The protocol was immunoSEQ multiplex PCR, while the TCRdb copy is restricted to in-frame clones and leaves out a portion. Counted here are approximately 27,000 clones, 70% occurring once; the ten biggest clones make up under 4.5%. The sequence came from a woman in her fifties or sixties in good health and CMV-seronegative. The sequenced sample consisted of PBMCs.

CDR3 in DNA: TGTGCCAGCACTCCACAACAGTCTGGGGCCAACGTCCTGACTTTC. Its translation: CASTPQQSGANVLTF. This sequence joins TRBV2 and TRBJ2-6, with no clear D. Germline CDR1 and CDR2: SNHLY and FYNNEI. The CDR3 is 15 residues long. Trimming cost V 7 bases and J 1 base, with 11 bases left between them.